This T cell receptor beta chain was obtained from a study of blood T cell repertoires in COVID-19. About the study: Samples of COVID-19 (acute and convalescent) were obtained from the United States, Italy and Spain. From T cells, B-cell-depleted T cells, or PBMCs came the material, which was cDNA or gDNA.

The CDR3 contains 15 residues. The germline gives CDR1 LGHNA, CDR2 YNFKEQ. The V segment lost 3 bases and the J segment 5 bases; nucleotides outside the gene matches: 9. TCRdb keeps only in-frame clones here, not all; method: immunoSEQ multiplex PCR. The table lists some 160,000 clones, about 82% of them singletons. Sequences were obtained from peripheral blood. This sequence was found in a woman aged 80 or over with COVID-19, enrolled during active disease. The V gene is TRBV4-2, the J gene TRBJ1-1; 7 bases line up with TRBD1. The CDR3 region is CASSQPQGTRTEAFF. The DNA of the CDR3 is TGTGCCAGCAGCCAGCCACAGGGGACGAGGACTGAAGCTTTCTTT.